This TCR beta chain emerged from a study of cytomegalovirus exposure and HLA in healthy donors. Repertoires were generated with immunoSEQ multiplex PCR, while TCRdb's copy carries only in-frame clones and drops some. The sample shows fewer than 400,000 clones, roughly 88% of them seen only once. The CDR3 extends over 17 amino acids. Germline values: CDR1 SGHVS, CDR2 FQNEAQ. V trimming: 4 bases; J trimming: 5 bases; junction bases outside the gene matches: 16. This clone was seen once. What it binds is not known. The donors were members of the validation cohort comprising 100 to 150 subjects, separate from the approximately 710-subject first cohort. Notes on the study in general: The authors confirmed in vitro that a few CMV-associated chains were specific for CMV antigens. Listed as cytomegalovirus-associated were 150 to 200 TCR beta chains. In the approximately 120 validation repertoires, a later analysis found that first-cohort TCR clusters tended to co-occur.

V usage is TRBV7-8 and J usage is TRBJ2-7, with 8 bases identical to TRBD2. This clonotype originated in a woman aged 18 to 35 in good health and CMV-seronegative. The sequencing input was PBMCs. The CDR3 here is CASSSTSGSGSPHEQYF. The CDR3 bases are TGTGCCAGCAGCTCCACGAGTGGAAGCGGGAGTCCCCACGAGCAGTACTTC.